This T cell receptor (beta chain) was observed in a study of OX40 agonist ivuxolimab in advanced cancers. Study as a whole: Hepatocellular carcinoma, melanoma, renal cell or head and neck cancer occurred in dose-escalation patients.

In germline, CDR1 is LNHDA, CDR2 SQIVND (reference sequence). V lost 5 bases and J lost 0, with 10 bases in between. The CDR3 sequence is 14 residues long. The table came from immunoSEQ multiplex PCR; TCRdb's copy has only in-frame clones and leaves some out. The sample records 91,000 or so clones, around 84% being singletons. The TCR was taken from an adult with an advanced solid tumor such as melanoma, head and neck, liver or kidney cancer. This specimen was CD4+ or CD8+ T cells sorted from blood, taken in a trial of the OX40 agonist ivuxolimab. This chain joins TRBV19 and TRBJ1-1; perhaps TRBD1 as D (6 bases). This chain's CDR3 is CASSFQGMNTEAFF. The CDR3 coding sequence is TGTGCCAGTAGTTTCCAGGGGATGAACACTGAAGCTTTCTTT.